Shown below are 5 T cell receptor beta chains from a single sample sequenced in a study of OX40 agonist ivuxolimab in advanced cancers. Produced via immunoSEQ multiplex PCR; TCRdb's table is partial and in-frame only. The sample holds 70,000 to 95,000 clones, around 84% seen once. Sequences were derived from CD4+ or CD8+ T cells sorted from blood, sampled in a trial of the OX40 agonist ivuxolimab. The receptors were gathered from an adult with an advanced solid tumor such as melanoma, head and neck, liver or kidney cancer.

V and J are TRBV7-8 and TRBJ1-4, with 8 bases fitting TRBD1. The V gene end was trimmed by 4 bases and the J gene end by 2 bases; junction bases not matched to a gene: 3. The CDR3 loop spans 15 amino acids. Germline values: CDR1 SGHVS, CDR2 FQNEAQ. The CDR3 here is CASSYRTGTNEKLFF. The CDR3 DNA follows: TGTGCCAGCAGCTATCGGACAGGGACTAATGAAAAACTGTTTTTT.

The chain uses TRBV9 and TRBJ1-1; D uncertain. CDR3 size: 14 residues. Trimming removed 4 bases at V and 3 bases at J, with 13 bases between. The germline gives CDR1 SGDLS, CDR2 YYNGEE. The CDR3 DNA reads as TGTGCCAGCAGCCAACACGACGTTGACACTGAAGCTTTCTTT. Translation gives CASSQHDVDTEAFF.

This clone showed up just once. The gene calls are TRBV5-1 and TRBJ1-3; D perhaps matches TRBD1 (5 bases). The CDR3 contains 16 residues. V was cut by 1 base and J by 0 bases, with 11 bases left in between. In germline, CDR1 is SGHRS, CDR2 YFSETQ. The CDR3 region has the DNA TGCGCCAGCAGCTTGCGCCCTGGGGCCTCTGGAAACACCATATATTTT. Translating it yields CASSLRPGASGNTIYF.

The rearrangement joins TRBV10-3 to TRBJ1-1; D gene unclear. This CDR3 comprises 15 residues. Germline V lookup: CDR1 ENHRY, CDR2 SYGVKD. The V and J ends lost 0 bases and 0 bases respectively, with 8 bases between them. The CDR3 nucleotides are TGTGCCATCAGTGAGTCGCAGGATCTGAACACTGAAGCTTTCTTT. Translating it yields CAISESQDLNTEAFF.

V gene TRBV10-3 combines with J gene TRBJ2-7, with D possibly TRBD1 on 6 matching bases. V lost 6 bases to trimming and J lost 2 bases, with 11 bases between them. CDR3 length: 13 amino acids. Per the germline V gene, CDR1 is ENHRY and CDR2 is SYGVKD. CDR3 sequence reads: CAISGTSPYEQYF. In nucleotides, the CDR3 is TGTGCCATCAGCGGGACAAGCCCCTACGAGCAGTACTTC.